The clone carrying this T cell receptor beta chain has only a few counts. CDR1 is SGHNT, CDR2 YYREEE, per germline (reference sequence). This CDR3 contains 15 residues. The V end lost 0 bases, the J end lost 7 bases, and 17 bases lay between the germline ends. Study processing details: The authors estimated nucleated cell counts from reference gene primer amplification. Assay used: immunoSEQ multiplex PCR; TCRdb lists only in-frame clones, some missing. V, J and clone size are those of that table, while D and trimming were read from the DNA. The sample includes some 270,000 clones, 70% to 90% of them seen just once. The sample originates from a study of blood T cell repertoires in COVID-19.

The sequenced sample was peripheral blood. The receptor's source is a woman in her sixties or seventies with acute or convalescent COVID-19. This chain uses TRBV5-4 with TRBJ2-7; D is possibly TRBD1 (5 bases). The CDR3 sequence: CASSLVGRAVGEQYF. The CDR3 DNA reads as TGTGCCAGCAGCTTGGTGGGCAGGGCGGTGGGTGAGCAGTACTTC.